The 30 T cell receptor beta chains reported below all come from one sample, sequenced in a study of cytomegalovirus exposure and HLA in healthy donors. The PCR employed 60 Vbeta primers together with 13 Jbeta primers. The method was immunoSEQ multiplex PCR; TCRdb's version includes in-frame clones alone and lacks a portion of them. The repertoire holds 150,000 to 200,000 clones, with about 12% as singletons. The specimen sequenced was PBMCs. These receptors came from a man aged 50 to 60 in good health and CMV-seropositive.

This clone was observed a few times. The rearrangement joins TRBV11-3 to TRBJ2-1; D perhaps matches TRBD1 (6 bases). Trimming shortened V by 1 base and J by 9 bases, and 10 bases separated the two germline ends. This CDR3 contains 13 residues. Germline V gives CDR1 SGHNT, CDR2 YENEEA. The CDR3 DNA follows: TGTGCCAGCAGCTTAGCAGGGGTCAGTGAGCAGTTCTTC. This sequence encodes CASSLAGVSEQFF.

In DNA form, the CDR3 reads TGTGCCAGCAGCTCGGGTGGGGGAGGTAGAAACACCATATATTTT. Its translation is CASSSGGGGRNTIYF. V is TRBV7-2 and J is TRBJ1-3; D perhaps matches TRBD1 (5 bases). The V end lost 4 bases, the J end lost 5 bases, and 15 bases lay between the germline ends. Germline CDR1 is SGHTA and CDR2 is FQGNSA. The CDR3 sequence is 15 residues long.

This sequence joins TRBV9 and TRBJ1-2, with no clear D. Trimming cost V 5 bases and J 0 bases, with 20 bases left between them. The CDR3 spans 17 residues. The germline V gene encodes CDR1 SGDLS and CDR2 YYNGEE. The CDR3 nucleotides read TGTGCCAGCAGTGATGCGGCCAGTAGCGCGTCTAACTATGGCTACACCTTC. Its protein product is CASSDAASSASNYGYTF.

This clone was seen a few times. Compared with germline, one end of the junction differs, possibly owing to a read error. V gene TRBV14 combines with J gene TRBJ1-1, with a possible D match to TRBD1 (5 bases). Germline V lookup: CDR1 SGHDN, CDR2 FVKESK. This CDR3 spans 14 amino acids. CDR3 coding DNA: TGTGCCAGCAGCCAACCAGGGTGGAACGCTGAAGCTTTCTTT. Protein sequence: CASSQPGWNAEAFF. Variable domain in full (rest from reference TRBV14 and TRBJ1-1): EAGVTQFPSHSVIEKGQTVTLRCDPISGHDNLYWYRRVMGKEIKFLLHFVKESKQDESGMPNNRFLAERTGGTYSTLKVQPAELEDSGVYFCASSQPGWNAEAFFGQGTRLTVV.

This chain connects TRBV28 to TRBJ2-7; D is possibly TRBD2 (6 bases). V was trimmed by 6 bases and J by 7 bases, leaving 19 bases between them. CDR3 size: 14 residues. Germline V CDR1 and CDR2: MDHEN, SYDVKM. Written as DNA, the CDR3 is TGTGCCAGCAGCACAGCGCTGGGGCGGGAAGAGCAGTACGTC. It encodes CASSTALGREEQYV.

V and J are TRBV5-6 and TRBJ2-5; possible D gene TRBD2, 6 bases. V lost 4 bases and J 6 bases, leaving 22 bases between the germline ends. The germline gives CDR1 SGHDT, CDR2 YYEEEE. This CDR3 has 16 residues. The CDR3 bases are TGTGCCAGCAGCCCTCCCGGGGGACCCTCGGGGCAGACCCAGTACTTC. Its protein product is CASSPPGGPSGQTQYF.

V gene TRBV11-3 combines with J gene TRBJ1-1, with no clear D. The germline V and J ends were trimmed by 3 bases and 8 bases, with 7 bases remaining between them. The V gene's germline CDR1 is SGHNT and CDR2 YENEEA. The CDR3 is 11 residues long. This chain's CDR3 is CASSLEIEAFF. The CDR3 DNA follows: TGTGCCAGCAGCTTGGAGATAGAAGCTTTCTTT.

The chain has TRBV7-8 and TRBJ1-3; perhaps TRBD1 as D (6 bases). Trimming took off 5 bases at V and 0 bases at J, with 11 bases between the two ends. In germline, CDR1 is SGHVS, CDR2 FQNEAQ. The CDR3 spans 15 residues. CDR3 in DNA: TGTGCCAGCAGCGCCAGGGGTGTCTCTGGAAACACCATATATTTT. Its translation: CASSARGVSGNTIYF.

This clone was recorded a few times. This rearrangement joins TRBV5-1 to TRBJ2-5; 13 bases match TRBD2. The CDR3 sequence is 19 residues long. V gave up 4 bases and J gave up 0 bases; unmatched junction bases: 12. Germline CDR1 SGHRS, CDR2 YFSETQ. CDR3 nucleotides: TGCGCCAGCAGCCCCTGGACTAGCGGGGGCACTTCCTACCAAGAGACCCAGTACTTC. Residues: CASSPWTSGGTSYQETQYF.

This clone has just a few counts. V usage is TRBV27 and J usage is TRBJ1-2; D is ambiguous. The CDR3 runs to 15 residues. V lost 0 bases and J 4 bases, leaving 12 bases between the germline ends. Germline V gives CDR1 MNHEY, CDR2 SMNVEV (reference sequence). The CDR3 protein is CASSLSSSAFYGYTF. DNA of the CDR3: TGTGCCAGCAGTTTATCATCCTCAGCGTTCTATGGCTACACCTTC.

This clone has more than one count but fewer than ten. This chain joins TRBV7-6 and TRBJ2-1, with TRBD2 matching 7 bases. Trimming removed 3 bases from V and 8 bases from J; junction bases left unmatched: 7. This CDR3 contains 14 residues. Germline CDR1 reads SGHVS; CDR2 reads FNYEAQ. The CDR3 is CASSLMWGGYEQFF. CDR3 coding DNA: TGTGCCAGCAGCTTGATGTGGGGAGGGTATGAGCAGTTCTTC.

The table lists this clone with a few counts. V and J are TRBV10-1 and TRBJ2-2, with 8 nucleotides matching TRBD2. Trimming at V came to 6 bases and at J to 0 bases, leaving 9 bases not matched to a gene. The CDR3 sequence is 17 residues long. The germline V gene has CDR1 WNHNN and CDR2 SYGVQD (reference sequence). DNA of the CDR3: TGCGCCAGCAGCCCTCGACGGACTAGCTCGAACACCGGGGAGCTGTTTTTT. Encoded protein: CASSPRRTSSNTGELFF.

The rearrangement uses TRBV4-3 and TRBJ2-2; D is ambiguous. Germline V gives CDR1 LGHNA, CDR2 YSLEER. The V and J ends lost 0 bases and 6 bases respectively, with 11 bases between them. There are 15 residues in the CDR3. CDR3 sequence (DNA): TGCGCCAGCAGCCAAGATATCGGGTTCCCCGGGGAGCTGTTTTTT. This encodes CASSQDIGFPGELFF.

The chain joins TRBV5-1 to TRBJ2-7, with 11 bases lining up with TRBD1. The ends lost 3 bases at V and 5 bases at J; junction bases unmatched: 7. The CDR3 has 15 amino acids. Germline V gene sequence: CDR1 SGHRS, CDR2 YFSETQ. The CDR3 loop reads CASSYTGTGGNEQYF. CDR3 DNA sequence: TGCGCCAGCAGCTACACCGGGACAGGGGGGAACGAGCAGTACTTC.

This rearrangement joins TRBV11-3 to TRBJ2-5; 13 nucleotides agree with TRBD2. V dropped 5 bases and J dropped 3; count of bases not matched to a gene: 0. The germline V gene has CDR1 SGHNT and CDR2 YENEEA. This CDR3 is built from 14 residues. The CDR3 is CASSGLAGEETQYF. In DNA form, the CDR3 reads TGTGCCAGCAGCGGACTAGCGGGGGAAGAGACCCAGTACTTC.

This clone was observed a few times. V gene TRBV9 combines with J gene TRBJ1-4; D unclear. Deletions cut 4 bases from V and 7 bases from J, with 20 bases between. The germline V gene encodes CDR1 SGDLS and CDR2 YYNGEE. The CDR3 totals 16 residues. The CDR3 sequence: CASSPREGLRGEKLFF. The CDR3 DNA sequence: TGTGCCAGCAGCCCCCGGGAAGGGCTCCGGGGTGAAAAACTGTTTTTT.

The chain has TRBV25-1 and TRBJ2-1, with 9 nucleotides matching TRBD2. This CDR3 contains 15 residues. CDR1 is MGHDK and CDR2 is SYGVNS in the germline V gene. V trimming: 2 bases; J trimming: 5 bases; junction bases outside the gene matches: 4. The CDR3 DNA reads TGTGCCAGCAGTGAAATTAGCGGGGGAAACAATGAGCAGTTCTTC. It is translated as CASSEISGGNNEQFF.

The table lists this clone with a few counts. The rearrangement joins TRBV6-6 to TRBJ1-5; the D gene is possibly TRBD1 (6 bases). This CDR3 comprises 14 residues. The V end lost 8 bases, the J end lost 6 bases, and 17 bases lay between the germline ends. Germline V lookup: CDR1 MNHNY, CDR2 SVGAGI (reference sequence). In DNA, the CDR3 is TGTGCCAGCGCCCCCGGGGGGGCAGGTCAGCCCCAGCATTTT. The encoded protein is CASAPGGAGQPQHF.

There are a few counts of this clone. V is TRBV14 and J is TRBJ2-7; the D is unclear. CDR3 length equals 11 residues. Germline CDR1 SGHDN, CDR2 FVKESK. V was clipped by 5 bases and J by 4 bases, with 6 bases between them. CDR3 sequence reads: CASSDLYEQYF. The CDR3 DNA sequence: TGTGCCAGCAGCGACTTATACGAGCAGTACTTC. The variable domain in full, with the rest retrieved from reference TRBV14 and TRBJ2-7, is EAGVTQFPSHSVIEKGQTVTLRCDPISGHDNLYWYRRVMGKEIKFLLHFVKESKQDESGMPNNRFLAERTGGTYSTLKVQPAELEDSGVYFCASSDLYEQYFGPGTRLTVT.

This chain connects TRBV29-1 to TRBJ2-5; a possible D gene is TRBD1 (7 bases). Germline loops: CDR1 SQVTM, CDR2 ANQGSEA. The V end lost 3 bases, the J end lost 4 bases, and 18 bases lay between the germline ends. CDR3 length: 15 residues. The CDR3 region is CSVEEGQPHSETQYF. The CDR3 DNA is TGCAGCGTTGAGGAGGGACAGCCTCATTCAGAGACCCAGTACTTC.

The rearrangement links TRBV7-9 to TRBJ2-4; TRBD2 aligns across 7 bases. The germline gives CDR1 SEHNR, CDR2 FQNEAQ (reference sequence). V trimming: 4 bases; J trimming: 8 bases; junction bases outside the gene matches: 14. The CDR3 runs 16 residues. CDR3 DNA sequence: TGTGCCAGCAGCTCCACAGCGGGGCCAAAGTTGGACATTCAGTACTTC. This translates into CASSSTAGPKLDIQYF. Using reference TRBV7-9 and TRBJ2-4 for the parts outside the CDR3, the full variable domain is DTGVSQNPRHKITKRGQNVTFRCDPISEHNRLYWYRQTLGQGPEFLTYFQNEAQLEKSRLLSDRFSAERPKGSFSTLEIQRTEQGDSAMYLCASSSTAGPKLDIQYFGAGTRLSVL.

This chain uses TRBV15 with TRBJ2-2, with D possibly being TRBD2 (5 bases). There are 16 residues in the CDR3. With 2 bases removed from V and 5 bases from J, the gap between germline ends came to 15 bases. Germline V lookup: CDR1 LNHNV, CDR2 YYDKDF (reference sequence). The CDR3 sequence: CATSRHRERSTGELFF. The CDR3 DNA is TGTGCCACCAGCAGACACCGGGAAAGGAGTACCGGGGAGCTGTTTTTT.

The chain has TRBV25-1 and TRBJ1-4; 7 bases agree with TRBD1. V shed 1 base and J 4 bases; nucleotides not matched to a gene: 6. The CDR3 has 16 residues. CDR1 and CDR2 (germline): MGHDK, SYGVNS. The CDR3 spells CASSEWDRPHNEKLFF. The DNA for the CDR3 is TGTGCCAGCAGTGAATGGGACAGACCTCATAATGAAAAACTGTTTTTT.

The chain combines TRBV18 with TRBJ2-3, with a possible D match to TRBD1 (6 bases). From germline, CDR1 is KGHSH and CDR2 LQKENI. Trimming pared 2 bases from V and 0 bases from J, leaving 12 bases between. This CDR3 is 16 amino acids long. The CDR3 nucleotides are TGTGCCAGCTCACCAAAGGGGACACCCAGCACAGATACGCAGTATTTT. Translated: CASSPKGTPSTDTQYF.

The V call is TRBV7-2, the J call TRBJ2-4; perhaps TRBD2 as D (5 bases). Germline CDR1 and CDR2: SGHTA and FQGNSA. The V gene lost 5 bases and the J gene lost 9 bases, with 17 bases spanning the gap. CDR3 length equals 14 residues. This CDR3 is CASSPRAGEIIQYF. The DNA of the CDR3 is TGTGCCAGCAGCCCCCGTGCTGGGGAGATCATTCAGTACTTC.

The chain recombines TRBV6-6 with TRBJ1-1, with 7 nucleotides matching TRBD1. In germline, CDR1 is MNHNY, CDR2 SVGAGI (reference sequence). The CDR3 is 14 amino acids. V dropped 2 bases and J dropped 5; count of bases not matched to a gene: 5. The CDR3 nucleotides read TGTGCCAGCAGTTACAGGGGGCGCGGAACTGAAGCTTTCTTT. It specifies CASSYRGRGTEAFF.

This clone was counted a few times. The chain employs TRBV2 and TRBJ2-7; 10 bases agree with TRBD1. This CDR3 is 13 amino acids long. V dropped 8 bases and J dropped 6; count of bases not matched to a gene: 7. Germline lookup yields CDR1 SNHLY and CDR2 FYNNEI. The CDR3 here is CASDRDRGREQYV. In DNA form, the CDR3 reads TGTGCCAGCGACCGGGACAGGGGACGCGAGCAGTACGTC.

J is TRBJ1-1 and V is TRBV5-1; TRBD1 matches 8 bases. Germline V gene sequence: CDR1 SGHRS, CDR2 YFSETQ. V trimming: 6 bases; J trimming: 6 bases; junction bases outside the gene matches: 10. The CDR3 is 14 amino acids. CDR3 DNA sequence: TGCGCCAGCACCCTGGATTTACAGGGGGCTGAAGCTTTCTTT. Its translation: CASTLDLQGAEAFF.

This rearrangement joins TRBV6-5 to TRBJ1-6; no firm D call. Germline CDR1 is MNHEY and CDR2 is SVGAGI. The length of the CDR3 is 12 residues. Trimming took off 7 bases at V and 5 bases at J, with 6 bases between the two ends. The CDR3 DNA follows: TGTGCCAGCAACAGACATAATTCACCCCTCCACTTT. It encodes CASNRHNSPLHF.

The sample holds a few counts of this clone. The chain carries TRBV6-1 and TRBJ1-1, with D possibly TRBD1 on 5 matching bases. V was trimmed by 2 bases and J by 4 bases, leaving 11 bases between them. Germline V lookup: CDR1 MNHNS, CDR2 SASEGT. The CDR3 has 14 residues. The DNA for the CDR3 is TGTGCCAGCAGTGAAAACGGGGGTGGCACTGAAGCTTTCTTT. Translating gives CASSENGGGTEAFF.